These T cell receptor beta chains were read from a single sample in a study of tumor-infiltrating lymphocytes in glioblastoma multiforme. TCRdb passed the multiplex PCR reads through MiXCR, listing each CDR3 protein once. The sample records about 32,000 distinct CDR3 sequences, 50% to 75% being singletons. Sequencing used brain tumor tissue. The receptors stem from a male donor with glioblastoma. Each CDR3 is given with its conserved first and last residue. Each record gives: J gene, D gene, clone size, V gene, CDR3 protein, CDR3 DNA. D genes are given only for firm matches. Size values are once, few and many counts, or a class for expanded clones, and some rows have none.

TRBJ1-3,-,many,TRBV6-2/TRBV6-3,CASSYPMGGSGNTIYF,TGTGCCAGCAGTTACCCCATGGGAGGCTCTGGAAACACCATATATTTT
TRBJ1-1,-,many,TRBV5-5,CASSLSMVNTEAFF,TGTGCCAGCAGCTTGTCTATGGTGAACACTGAAGCTTTCTTT
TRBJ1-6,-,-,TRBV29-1,CCVAREREPPLHF,TGCTGCGTTGCCAGGGAGAGAGAACCACCCCTCCACTTT
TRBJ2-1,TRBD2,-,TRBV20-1,CSASRSGLAGMDEQFF,TGTAGTGCTAGTCGATCGGGACTAGCGGGAATGGATGAGCAGTTCTTC
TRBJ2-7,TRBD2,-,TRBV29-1,CSVYLAGREFYELYF,TGCAGCGTTTATCTAGCGGGACGGGAGTTCTACGAGCTGTACTTC
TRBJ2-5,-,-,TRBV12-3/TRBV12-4,CASSFEGRQTQYF,TGTGCCAGCAGTTTTGAGGGGCGGCAGACCCAGTACTTC
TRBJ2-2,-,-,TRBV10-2,CASSDQRRDTGELFF,TGCGCCAGCAGTGACCAGCGGAGGGACACCGGGGAGCTGTTTTTT
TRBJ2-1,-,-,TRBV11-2,CASSLVGAGYNEQIF,TGTGCCAGCAGCTTAGTAGGGGCGGGTTATAATGAGCAGATCTTC
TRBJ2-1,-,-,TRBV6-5,CASGYVAGCSYNEQFF,TGTGCCAGCGGTTACGTGGCGGGATGCTCCTACAATGAGCAGTTCTTC
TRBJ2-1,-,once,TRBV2,CASRGTGSYNEQFF,TGTGCCAGCAGGGGAACGGGATCCTACAATGAGCAGTTCTTC
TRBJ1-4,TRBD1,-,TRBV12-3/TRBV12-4,CASSSDRVEKLFF,TGTGCCAGCAGTTCCGACAGGGTGGAAAAACTGTTTTTT
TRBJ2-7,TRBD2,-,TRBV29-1,CRGGGEGHEQYF,TGCAGGGGGGGGGGGGAGGGTCACGAGCAGTACTTC
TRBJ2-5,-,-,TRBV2,CASSGRGGTQYF,TGTGCCAGCAGTGGACGGGGTGGGACCCAGTACTTC
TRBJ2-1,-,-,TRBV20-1,CSVRVRVAASEQFF,TGCAGTGTTAGAGTTCGGGTGGCAGCATCTGAGCAGTTCTTC
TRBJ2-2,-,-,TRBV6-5,CAKSSGVRPTGELFF,TGTGCCAAAAGCTCCGGGGTACGCCCCACCGGGGAGCTGTTTTTT
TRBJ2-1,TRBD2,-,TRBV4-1,CASSQDLAGGSYNEQFF,TGCGCCAGCAGCCAAGATCTTGCGGGAGGTTCCTACAATGAGCAGTTCTTC
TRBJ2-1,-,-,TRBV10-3,CAISGISGGYDEQFF,TGTGCCATCAGCGGGATTTCGGGGGGCTACGATGAGCAGTTCTTC
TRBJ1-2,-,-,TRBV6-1,CVSKEDGYTF,TGTGTCAGCAAGGAAGATGGCTACACCTTC
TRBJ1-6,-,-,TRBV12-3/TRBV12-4,CASSSRTDCNSPLHF,TGTGCCAGCAGTTCTAGGACAGATTGTAATTCACCCCTCCACTTT
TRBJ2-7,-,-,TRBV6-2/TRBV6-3,CASSHMKLGEHYF,TGTGCCAGCAGTCACATGAAACTGGGCGAGCACTACTTC
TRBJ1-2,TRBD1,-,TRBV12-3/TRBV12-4,CASSRLGQVLNYGYTF,TGTGCCAGCAGCCGCCTTGGACAGGTCCTAAACTATGGCTACACCTTC
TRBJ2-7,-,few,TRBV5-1,CASILDASGPYEQYF,TGCGCCAGCATCTTGGACGCCAGCGGGCCCTACGAGCAGTACTTC
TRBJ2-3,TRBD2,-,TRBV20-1,CCASTAGTSEADTQYF,TGCTGTGCTTCCACGGCCGGGACTAGCGAAGCAGATACGCAGTATTTT
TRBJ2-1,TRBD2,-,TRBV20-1,CSAESETSDYNEQFF,TGCAGTGCCGAGTCGGAGACTAGCGACTACAATGAGCAGTTCTTC
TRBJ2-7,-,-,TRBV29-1,CSVEQDSTYEQYF,TGCAGCGTTGAGCAGGACAGCACCTACGAGCAGTACTTC
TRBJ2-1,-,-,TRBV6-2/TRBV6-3,CATTEQKPPYNEQFF,TGTGCCACCACGGAACAGAAGCCCCCGTACAATGAGCAGTTCTTC
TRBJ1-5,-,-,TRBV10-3,CATSSNQPQHF,TGTGCCACCAGTAGCAATCAGCCCCAGCATTTT
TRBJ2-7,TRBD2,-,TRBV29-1,CSVGLVGGMDEQYF,TGCAGCGTGGGACTAGTGGGAGGGATGGACGAGCAGTACTTC
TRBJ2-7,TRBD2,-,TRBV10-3,CAISDILAGGFNEQYF,TGTGCCATCAGTGATATACTAGCGGGAGGGTTCAATGAGCAGTACTTC
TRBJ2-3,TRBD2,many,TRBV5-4,CASSAGTSGRRDTQYF,TGTGCCAGCAGCGCAGGGACTAGCGGGAGAAGAGATACGCAGTATTTT
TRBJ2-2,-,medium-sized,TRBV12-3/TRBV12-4,CASTLRGLGTGELFF,TGTGCCAGCACCCTTAGAGGGTTGGGCACCGGGGAGCTGTTTTTT
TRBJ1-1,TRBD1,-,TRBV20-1,CNADDRGGTEALF,TGCAATGCAGACGACAGGGGGGGAACTGAAGCTCTCTTT
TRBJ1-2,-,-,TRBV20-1,CSARIPSGMGHTF,TGCAGTGCTAGAATCCCCTCGGGAATGGGCCACACCTTC
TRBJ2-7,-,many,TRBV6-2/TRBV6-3,CASSYQGRRSEQYF,TGTGCCAGCAGTTACCAGGGACGGCGATCCGAGCAGTACTTC
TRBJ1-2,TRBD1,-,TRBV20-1,CSAPILQGAIDRYTF,TGCAGTGCTCCGATTCTTCAGGGGGCGATTGATCGCTACACCTTC
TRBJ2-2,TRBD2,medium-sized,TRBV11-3,CARSRGDTGELFF,TGTGCCAGGTCCCGGGGGGACACCGGGGAGCTGTTTTTT
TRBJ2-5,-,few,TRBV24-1,CATSARRDQDAQYF,TGTGCCACCAGTGCTCGACGGGACCAAGACGCCCAGTACTTC
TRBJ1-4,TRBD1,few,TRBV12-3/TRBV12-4,CASSIEGAGQKLFF,TGTGCCAGCAGTATCGAGGGGGCCGGTCAAAAACTGTTTTTT
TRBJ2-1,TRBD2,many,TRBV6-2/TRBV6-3,CANLTSGEYYNEQFF,TGTGCCAACCTGACTAGCGGTGAGTACTACAATGAGCAGTTCTTC
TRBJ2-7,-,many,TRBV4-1,CASSQEGGVRPYF,TGCGCCAGCAGCCAAGAGGGCGGGGTTCGTCCGTACTTC
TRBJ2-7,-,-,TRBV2,CASSGSRLNYEQYF,TGTGCCAGCAGTGGTTCACGGCTGAACTACGAGCAGTACTTC
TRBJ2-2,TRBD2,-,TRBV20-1,CNATSVNAGELFF,TGCAATGCCACTAGCGTTAACGCCGGGGAGCTGTTTTTT
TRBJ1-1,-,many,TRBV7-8,CASSLTGLNTEAFF,TGTGCCAGCAGCTTAACGGGGCTGAACACTGAAGCTTTCTTT
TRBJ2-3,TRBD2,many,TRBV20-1,CSAIMGAGGLSDTQYF,TGCAGTGCCATCATGGGAGCGGGAGGATTATCAGATACGCAGTATTTT
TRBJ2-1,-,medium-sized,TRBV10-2,CASSQNEQFF,TGCGCCAGCAGTCAGAATGAGCAGTTCTTC
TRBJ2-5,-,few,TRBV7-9,CASSPPVGAGETQYF,TGTGCCAGCAGCCCCCCCGTAGGGGCGGGAGAGACCCAGTACTTC
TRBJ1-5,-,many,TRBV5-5,CASSFGDAKGPQHF,TGTGCCAGCAGCTTTGGGGACGCGAAGGGGCCCCAGCATTTT
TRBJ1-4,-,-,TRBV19,CASSGGFGKLFF,TGTGCCAGTAGCGGGGGGTTCGGAAAACTGTTTTTT
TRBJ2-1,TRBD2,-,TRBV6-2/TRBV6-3,CASKPLAATYNEQFF,TGTGCCAGCAAACCACTAGCGGCTACCTACAATGAGCAGTTCTTC
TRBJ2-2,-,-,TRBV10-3,CAFLIPGQPNTGELFF,TGTGCCTTCCTTATACCGGGACAACCGAACACCGGGGAGCTGTTTTTT
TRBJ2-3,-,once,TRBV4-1,CASSQSGVSIDTQYF,TGCGCCAGCAGCCAGAGCGGAGTCAGCATAGATACCCAGTATTTT
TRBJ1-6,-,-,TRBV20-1,CSARDPMGDGLRLSPLHF,TGCAGTGCTAGAGATCCGATGGGGGACGGGCTTCGGCTGTCGCCCCTCCACTTT
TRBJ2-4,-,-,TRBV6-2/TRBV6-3,CASSLGDRIQYF,TGTGCCAGCAGTTTGGGCGACCGGATTCAGTACTTC
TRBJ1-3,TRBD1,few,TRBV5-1,CASNSGQVHATGNTIYF,TGCGCCAGCAACTCGGGACAGGTGCATGCAACTGGAAACACCATATATTTT
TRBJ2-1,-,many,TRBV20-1,CSARHYRHYNEQFF,TGCAGTGCTAGACACTACAGACACTACAATGAGCAGTTCTTC